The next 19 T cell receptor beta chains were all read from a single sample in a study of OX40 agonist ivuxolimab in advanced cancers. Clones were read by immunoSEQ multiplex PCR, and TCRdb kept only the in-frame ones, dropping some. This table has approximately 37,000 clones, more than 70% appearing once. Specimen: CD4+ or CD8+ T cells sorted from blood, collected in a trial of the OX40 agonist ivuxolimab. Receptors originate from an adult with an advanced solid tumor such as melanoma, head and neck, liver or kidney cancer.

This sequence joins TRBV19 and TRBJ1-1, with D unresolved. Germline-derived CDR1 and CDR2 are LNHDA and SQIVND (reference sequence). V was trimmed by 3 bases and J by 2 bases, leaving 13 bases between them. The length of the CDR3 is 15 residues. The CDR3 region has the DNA TGTGCCAGTAGTATCGGTTACAGAGGTAACACTGAAGCTTTCTTT. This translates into CASSIGYRGNTEAFF.

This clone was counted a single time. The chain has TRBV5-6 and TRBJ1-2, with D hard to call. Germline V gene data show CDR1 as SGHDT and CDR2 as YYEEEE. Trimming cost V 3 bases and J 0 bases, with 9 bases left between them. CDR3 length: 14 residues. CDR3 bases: TGTGCCAGCAGCTACGGGTCCACTAACTATGGCTACACCTTC. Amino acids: CASSYGSTNYGYTF.

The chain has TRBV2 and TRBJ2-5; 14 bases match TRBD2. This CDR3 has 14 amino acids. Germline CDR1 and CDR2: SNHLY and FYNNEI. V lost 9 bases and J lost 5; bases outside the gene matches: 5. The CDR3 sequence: CASQTSGGAETQYF. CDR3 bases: TGTGCCAGTCAGACTAGCGGGGGGGCCGAGACCCAGTACTTC.

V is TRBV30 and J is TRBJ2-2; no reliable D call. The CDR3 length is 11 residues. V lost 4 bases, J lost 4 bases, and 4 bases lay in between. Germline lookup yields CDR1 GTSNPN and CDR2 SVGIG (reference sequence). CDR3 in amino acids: CAWNPTGELFF. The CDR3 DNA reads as TGTGCCTGGAACCCCACCGGGGAGCTGTTTTTT.

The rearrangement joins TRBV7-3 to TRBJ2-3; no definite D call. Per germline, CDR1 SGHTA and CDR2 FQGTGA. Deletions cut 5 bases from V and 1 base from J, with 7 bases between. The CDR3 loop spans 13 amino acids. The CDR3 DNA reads TGTGCCAGCAGCCCTGGTGGCACAGATACGCAGTATTTT. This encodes CASSPGGTDTQYF.

CDR3 in amino acids: CASMPGGDSPLHF. CDR3 bases: TGTGCCAGTATGCCAGGGGGGGATTCACCCCTCCACTTT. The gene calls are TRBV19 and TRBJ1-6; 7 nucleotides agree with TRBD1. Germline V gene data show CDR1 as LNHDA and CDR2 as SQIVND (reference sequence). The CDR3 covers 13 residues. The junction had 5 bases not matched to a gene; V was cut back by 7 bases and J by 8 bases.

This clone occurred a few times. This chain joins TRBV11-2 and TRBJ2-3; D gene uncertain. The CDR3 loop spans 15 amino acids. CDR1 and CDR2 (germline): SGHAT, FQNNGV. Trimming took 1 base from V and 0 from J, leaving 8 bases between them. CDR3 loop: CASSLVAYSTDTQYF. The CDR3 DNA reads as TGTGCCAGCAGCTTAGTTGCTTATAGCACAGATACGCAGTATTTT.

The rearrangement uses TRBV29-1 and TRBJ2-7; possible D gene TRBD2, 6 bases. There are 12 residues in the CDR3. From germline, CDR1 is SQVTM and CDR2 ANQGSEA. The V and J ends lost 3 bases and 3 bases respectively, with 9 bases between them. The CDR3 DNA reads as TGCAGCGTTGAGGGGGAGGTCTACGAGCAGTACTTC. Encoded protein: CSVEGEVYEQYF.

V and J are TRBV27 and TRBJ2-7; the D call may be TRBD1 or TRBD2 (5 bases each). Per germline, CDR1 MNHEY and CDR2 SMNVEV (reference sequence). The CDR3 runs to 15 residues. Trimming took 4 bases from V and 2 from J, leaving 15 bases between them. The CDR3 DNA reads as TGTGCCAGCAGTTCCCTCCGGGGCCCGACCTACGAGCAGTACTTC. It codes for CASSSLRGPTYEQYF.

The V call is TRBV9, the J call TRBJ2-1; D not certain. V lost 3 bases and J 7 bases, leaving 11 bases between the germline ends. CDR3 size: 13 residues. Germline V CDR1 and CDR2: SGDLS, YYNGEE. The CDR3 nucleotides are TGTGCCAGCAGCGGGTACGCGGATAATGAGCAGTTCTTC. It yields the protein CASSGYADNEQFF. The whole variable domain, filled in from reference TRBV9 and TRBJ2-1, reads DSGVTQTPKHLITATGQRVTLRCSPRSGDLSVYWYQQSLDQGLQFLIQYYNGEERAKGNILERFSAQQFPDLHSELNLSSLELGDSALYFCASSGYADNEQFFGPGTRLTVL.

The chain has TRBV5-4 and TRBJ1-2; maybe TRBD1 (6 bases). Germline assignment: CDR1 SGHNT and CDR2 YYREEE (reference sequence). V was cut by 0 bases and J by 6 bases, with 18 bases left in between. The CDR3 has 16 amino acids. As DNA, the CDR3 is TGTGCCAGCAGCTTGGCCTTTGGGGGCGCGAATAATGGCTACACCTTC. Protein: CASSLAFGGANNGYTF. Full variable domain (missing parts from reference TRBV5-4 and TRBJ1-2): ETGVTQSPTHLIKTRGQQVTLRCSSQSGHNTVSWYQQALGQGPQFIFQYYREEENGRGNFPPRFSGLQFPNYSSELNVNALELDDSALYLCASSLAFGGANNGYTFGSGTRLTVV.

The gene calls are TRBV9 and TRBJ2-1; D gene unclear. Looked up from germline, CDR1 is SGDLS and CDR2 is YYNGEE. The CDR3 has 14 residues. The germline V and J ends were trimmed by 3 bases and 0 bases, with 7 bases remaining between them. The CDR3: CASSALSSYNEQFF. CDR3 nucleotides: TGTGCCAGCAGCGCCCTTAGCTCCTACAATGAGCAGTTCTTC. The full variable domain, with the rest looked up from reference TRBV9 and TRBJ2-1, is DSGVTQTPKHLITATGQRVTLRCSPRSGDLSVYWYQQSLDQGLQFLIQYYNGEERAKGNILERFSAQQFPDLHSELNLSSLELGDSALYFCASSALSSYNEQFFGPGTRLTVL.

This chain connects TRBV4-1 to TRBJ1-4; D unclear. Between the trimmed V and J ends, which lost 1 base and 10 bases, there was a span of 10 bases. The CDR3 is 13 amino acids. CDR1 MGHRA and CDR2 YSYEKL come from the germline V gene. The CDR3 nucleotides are TGCGCCAGCAGCCAAGGGAAATATGGAAAACTGTTTTTT. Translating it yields CASSQGKYGKLFF.

DNA of the CDR3: TGTGCCAGCAGCTTGACCGGGACTAGCATGTATGAGCAGTTCTTC. It is translated as CASSLTGTSMYEQFF. The gene calls are TRBV5-4 and TRBJ2-1, with 9 bases fitting TRBD2. The length of the CDR3 is 15 residues. V lost 1 base to trimming and J lost 8 bases; unmatched junction nucleotides: 7. The germline V gene has CDR1 SGHNT and CDR2 YYREEE (reference sequence).

CDR3 loop: CASSQSDRVGGGSYEQYF. CDR3 nucleotides: TGCGCCAGCAGTCAATCCGACAGGGTGGGTGGTGGTTCCTACGAGCAGTACTTC. The chain uses TRBV23-1 and TRBJ2-7; 7 bases fit TRBD1. TRBV23-1 is known as an ORF, though its function is uncertain. The trim removed 0 bases at V and 1 base at J, leaving 12 bases unmatched. The CDR3 runs 18 residues.

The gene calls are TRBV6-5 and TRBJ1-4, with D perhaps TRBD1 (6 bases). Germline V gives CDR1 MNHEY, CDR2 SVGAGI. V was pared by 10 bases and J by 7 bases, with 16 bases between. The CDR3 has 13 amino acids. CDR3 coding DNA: TGTGCCACCCGGTGGGGGGCGAGTGAAAAACTGTTTTTT. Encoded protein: CATRWGASEKLFF.

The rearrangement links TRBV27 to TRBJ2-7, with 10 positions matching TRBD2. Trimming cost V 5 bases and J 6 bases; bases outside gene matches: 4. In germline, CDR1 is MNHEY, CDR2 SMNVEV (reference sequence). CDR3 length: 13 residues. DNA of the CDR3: TGTGCCAGCAGTCACGGGACTAGCGTCGAGCAGTACTTC. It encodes CASSHGTSVEQYF.

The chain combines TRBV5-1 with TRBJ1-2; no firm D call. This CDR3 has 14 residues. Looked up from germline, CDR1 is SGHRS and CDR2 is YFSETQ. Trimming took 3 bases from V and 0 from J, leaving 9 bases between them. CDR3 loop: CASSWADANYGYTF. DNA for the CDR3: TGCGCCAGCAGCTGGGCAGATGCTAACTATGGCTACACCTTC.

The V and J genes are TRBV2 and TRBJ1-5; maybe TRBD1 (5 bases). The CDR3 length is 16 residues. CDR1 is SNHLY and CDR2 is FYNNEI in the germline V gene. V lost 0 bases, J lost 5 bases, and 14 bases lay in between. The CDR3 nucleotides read TGTGCCAGCAGTGAAGCGCTTCCGTCGGGGGATCAGCCCCAGCATTTT. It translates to CASSEALPSGDQPQHF.